These T cell receptor beta chains were read from a single sample in a study of blood T cell repertoires in COVID-19. Produced via immunoSEQ multiplex PCR; TCRdb's table is partial and in-frame only. The table lists tens of thousands of clones, approximately 82% of them singletons. Material for sequencing was peripheral blood. These TCRs come from a man aged 60 to 69 with acute or convalescent COVID-19. The CDR3 runs from the conserved cysteine through the conserved F or W. D genes are given only for firm matches. Expanded clones are given a class, and other clones once, few, many or no size at all.

D gene: -; V gene: TRBV9; J gene: TRBJ2-2; clone size: -; CDR3 DNA: TGTGCCAGCAGCGTAGCAGGGTTTACCGGGGAGCTGTTTTTT; CDR3 protein: CASSVAGFTGELFF
D gene: -; V gene: TRBV3-1/TRBV3-2; J gene: TRBJ2-7; clone size: once; CDR3 DNA: TGTGCCAGCAGCCTTCTGCGGACCAGCGGCACCGAGCAGTACTTC; CDR3 protein: CASSLLRTSGTEQYF
D gene: -; V gene: TRBV25-1; J gene: TRBJ1-4; clone size: -; CDR3 DNA: TGTGCCAGCAGTGAATCGCCAAGCGTAGGAGGCCTGTTTTTT; CDR3 protein: CASSESPSVGGLFF
D gene: TRBD1; V gene: TRBV7-2; J gene: TRBJ1-1; clone size: -; CDR3 DNA: TGTGCCAGCAGCAGGGACAGGGGCACTGAAGCTTTCTTT; CDR3 protein: CASSRDRGTEAFF
D gene: -; V gene: TRBV20-1; J gene: TRBJ2-5; clone size: -; CDR3 DNA: TGCAGTGCGAGCCCGGGGGAGACCCAGTACTTC; CDR3 protein: CSASPGETQYF
D gene: -; V gene: TRBV30; J gene: TRBJ1-5; clone size: -; CDR3 DNA: TGTGCCTGGAGCTGGCAGGACAATCAGCCCCAGCATTTT; CDR3 protein: CAWSWQDNQPQHF
D gene: -; V gene: TRBV7-2; J gene: TRBJ1-3; clone size: -; CDR3 DNA: TGTGCCAGCAGCCATACGGACTTCTCTGGAAACACCATATATTTT; CDR3 protein: CASSHTDFSGNTIYF
D gene: TRBD2; V gene: TRBV27; J gene: TRBJ2-2; clone size: -; CDR3 DNA: TGTGCCAGCAGAAGGGGATCGGGACTAGGTAACACCGGGGAGCTGTTTTTT; CDR3 protein: CASRRGSGLGNTGELFF
D gene: -; V gene: TRBV12-3/TRBV12-4; J gene: TRBJ1-1; clone size: -; CDR3 DNA: TGTGCCAGCAGTTTTCGCGGGGGGGCTTTCTTT; CDR3 protein: CASSFRGGAFF
D gene: -; V gene: TRBV4-3; J gene: TRBJ1-1; clone size: -; CDR3 DNA: TGCGCCAGCAGCCAAGATCGGGGGGGGAACACTGAAGCTTTCTTT; CDR3 protein: CASSQDRGGNTEAFF
D gene: TRBD1; V gene: TRBV19; J gene: TRBJ1-1; clone size: -; CDR3 DNA: TGTGCCAGTAGTAGGACAGGGGACACTGAAGCTTTCTTT; CDR3 protein: CASSRTGDTEAFF
D gene: -; V gene: TRBV6-5; J gene: TRBJ2-2; clone size: -; CDR3 DNA: TGTGCCAGCAGGAGCGGCGCGAACACCGGGGAGCTGTTTTTT; CDR3 protein: CASRSGANTGELFF
D gene: -; V gene: TRBV30; J gene: TRBJ1-5; clone size: -; CDR3 DNA: TGTGCCTGGACAGACCCCGGGGGACAGCCCCAGCATTTT; CDR3 protein: CAWTDPGGQPQHF
D gene: -; V gene: TRBV18; J gene: TRBJ1-5; clone size: -; CDR3 DNA: TGTGCCAGCTCCGCGGCGAATAGCAATCAGCCCCAGCATTTT; CDR3 protein: CASSAANSNQPQHF
D gene: -; V gene: TRBV6-1; J gene: TRBJ2-5; clone size: few; CDR3 DNA: TGTGCCAGCAGTGAAGTACGGACAGAAGAGACCCAGTACTTC; CDR3 protein: CASSEVRTEETQYF
D gene: TRBD1; V gene: TRBV7-3; J gene: TRBJ1-2; clone size: once; CDR3 DNA: TGTGCCAGCCAGGGGGGATCTGGCTACACCTTC; CDR3 protein: CASQGGSGYTF
D gene: -; V gene: TRBV27; J gene: TRBJ1-4; clone size: -; CDR3 DNA: TGTGCCAGCAGTTTTCGACGGAGTAGGGGAAATGAAAAACTGTTTTTT; CDR3 protein: CASSFRRSRGNEKLFF
D gene: TRBD1; V gene: TRBV19; J gene: TRBJ2-7; clone size: -; CDR3 DNA: TGTGCCAGTAGCGGGACAGGGGTTCGCGAGCAGTACTTC; CDR3 protein: CASSGTGVREQYF
D gene: TRBD2; V gene: TRBV19; J gene: TRBJ2-7; clone size: -; CDR3 DNA: TGTGCCAGTAGGGGCGGGAGGGTCGACGAGCAGTACTTC; CDR3 protein: CASRGGRVDEQYF
D gene: TRBD2; V gene: TRBV10-1; J gene: TRBJ2-1; clone size: -; CDR3 DNA: TGCGCCAGCAGTAAGCGACTAGCGGGAGATCACAATGAGCAGTTCTTC; CDR3 protein: CASSKRLAGDHNEQFF
D gene: -; V gene: TRBV7-2; J gene: TRBJ2-5; clone size: -; CDR3 DNA: TGTGCCAGCAGCCTGGGGGGGCAGACGGTACAAGAGACCCAGTACTTC; CDR3 protein: CASSLGGQTVQETQYF
D gene: -; V gene: TRBV11-1; J gene: TRBJ2-7; clone size: few; CDR3 DNA: TGTGCCAGCAGCCCAGAGGTAGCAGCCTACGAGCAGTACTTC; CDR3 protein: CASSPEVAAYEQYF
D gene: -; V gene: TRBV7-3; J gene: TRBJ2-1; clone size: -; CDR3 DNA: TGTGCCAGCAGCCCGAGGGGGGGAGATAACAATGAGCAGTTCTTC; CDR3 protein: CASSPRGGDNNEQFF
D gene: TRBD1; V gene: TRBV29-1; J gene: TRBJ1-2; clone size: -; CDR3 DNA: TGCAGCGCGGGGGACAGGGACTATGGCTACACCTTC; CDR3 protein: CSAGDRDYGYTF
D gene: -; V gene: TRBV28; J gene: TRBJ2-1; clone size: -; CDR3 DNA: TGTGCCAGCAGATCACCCGGGATTAGCTCCTACAATGAGCAGTTCTTC; CDR3 protein: CASRSPGISSYNEQFF
D gene: TRBD1; V gene: TRBV20-1; J gene: TRBJ2-7; clone size: once; CDR3 DNA: TGCAGTGCCTTTGACAGGGACGGGCAGTACTTC; CDR3 protein: CSAFDRDGQYF
D gene: TRBD1; V gene: TRBV3-1/TRBV3-2; J gene: TRBJ2-7; clone size: -; CDR3 DNA: TGTGCCAGCAGCCAAGCCCCGGGACAGGGGATAGGCGAGCAGTACTTC; CDR3 protein: CASSQAPGQGIGEQYF
D gene: TRBD2; V gene: TRBV9; J gene: TRBJ2-1; clone size: -; CDR3 DNA: TGTGCCAGCAGCGTAGGAATAGCGGGGACCGACAATGAGCAGTTCTTC; CDR3 protein: CASSVGIAGTDNEQFF
D gene: -; V gene: TRBV6-5; J gene: TRBJ2-5; clone size: -; CDR3 DNA: TGTGCCAGCAGAGCCCAAGAGACCCAGTACTTC; CDR3 protein: CASRAQETQYF
D gene: TRBD2; V gene: TRBV4-3; J gene: TRBJ2-3; clone size: -; CDR3 DNA: TGCGCCAGCAGCCAAGATTGGGCGGGACTAGGGGGAGTAGATACGCAGTATTTT; CDR3 protein: CASSQDWAGLGGVDTQYF
D gene: TRBD2; V gene: TRBV7-8; J gene: TRBJ2-2; clone size: -; CDR3 DNA: TGTGCCAGCAGCCCTCGGACTAGCGGGGGGGCCTGGACCGGGGAGCTGTTTTTT; CDR3 protein: CASSPRTSGGAWTGELFF
D gene: TRBD1; V gene: TRBV3-1/TRBV3-2; J gene: TRBJ1-3; clone size: -; CDR3 DNA: TGTGCCAGCAGCCAGCAGACAGGGGGAAACACCATATATTTT; CDR3 protein: CASSQQTGGNTIYF
D gene: -; V gene: TRBV7-9; J gene: TRBJ2-7; clone size: -; CDR3 DNA: TGTGCCAGCAGCGGACCCGGGACTGGCTCCTACGAGCAGTACTTC; CDR3 protein: CASSGPGTGSYEQYF
D gene: -; V gene: TRBV2; J gene: TRBJ2-3; clone size: -; CDR3 DNA: TGTGCCAGCAACTACGGAGGGGCCTTCACAGATACGCAGTATTTT; CDR3 protein: CASNYGGAFTDTQYF
D gene: -; V gene: TRBV4-1; J gene: TRBJ1-2; clone size: -; CDR3 DNA: TGCGCCAGCAGCCAAGATAGGAGGGAGTACTATGGCTACACCTTC; CDR3 protein: CASSQDRREYYGYTF
D gene: TRBD2; V gene: TRBV5-1; J gene: TRBJ2-1; clone size: -; CDR3 DNA: TGCGCCAGCAGCCAAGACCGGGGGGGCCTACGAGAGCAGTTCTTC; CDR3 protein: CASSQDRGGLREQFF